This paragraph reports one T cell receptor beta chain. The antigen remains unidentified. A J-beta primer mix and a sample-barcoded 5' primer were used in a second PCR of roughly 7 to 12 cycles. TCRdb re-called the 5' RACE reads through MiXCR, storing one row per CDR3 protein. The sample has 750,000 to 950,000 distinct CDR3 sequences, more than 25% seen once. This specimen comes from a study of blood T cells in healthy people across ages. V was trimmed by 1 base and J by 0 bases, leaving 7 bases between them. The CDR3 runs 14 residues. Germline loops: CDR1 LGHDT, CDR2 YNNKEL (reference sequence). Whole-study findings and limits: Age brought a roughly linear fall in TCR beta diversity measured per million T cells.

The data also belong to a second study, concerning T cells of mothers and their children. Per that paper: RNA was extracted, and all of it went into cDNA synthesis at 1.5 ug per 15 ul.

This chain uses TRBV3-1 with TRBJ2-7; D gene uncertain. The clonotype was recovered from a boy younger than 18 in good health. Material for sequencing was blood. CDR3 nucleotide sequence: TGTGCCAGCAGCCAAGTTTTTTCCTCCTACGAGCAGTACTTC. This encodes CASSQVFSSYEQYF.